These 10 T cell receptor beta chains originate from one sample sequenced in a study of PD-1 blockade in classical Hodgkin lymphoma. The method was immunoSEQ multiplex PCR; TCRdb's version includes in-frame clones alone and lacks a portion of them. The sample lists some 96,000 clones; over 70% were seen once. Relapse after autologous stem cell transplantation occurred in every patient, and brentuximab vedotin exposure varied. Material: peripheral blood mononuclear cells (PBMCs), obtained at baseline. The source of these receptors is a human donor with classical Hodgkin lymphoma.

This clone was seen just once. This chain joins TRBV2 and TRBJ2-7, with TRBD2 matching over 11 bases. The V and J ends lost 6 bases and 1 base, in that order; junction bases with no gene match: 2. The CDR3 runs to 14 residues. Germline V lookup: CDR1 SNHLY, CDR2 FYNNEI. The CDR3 sequence is CASRGLAGSYEQYF. Here the CDR3 DNA reads TGTGCCAGCAGAGGACTAGCGGGTTCCTACGAGCAGTACTTC.

To note about this clone: A read error is likely here: a far larger clone is one base away. The J gene is TRBJ1-1, the V gene TRBV5-5; D gene uncertain. V shed 0 bases and J shed 3 bases, with 6 bases lying between them. Germline CDR1 and CDR2: SGHKS and YYEKEE (reference sequence). CDR3 length: 13 amino acids. CDR3 DNA sequence: TGTGCCAGCAGCTTGGACCCGTACACTGAAGCTTTCTTT. Its translation: CASSLDPYTEAFF. The full variable domain, its missing parts supplied by reference TRBV5-5 and TRBJ1-1, is DAGVTQSPTHLIKTRGQQVTLRCSPISGHKSVSWYQQVLGQGPQFIFQYYEKEERGRGNFPDRFSARQFPNYSSELNVNALLLGDSALYLCASSLDPYTEAFFGQGTRLTVV.

The rearrangement links TRBV6-1 to TRBJ1-3; 8 nucleotides line up with TRBD1. Germline CDR1 MNHNS, CDR2 SASEGT. The ends lost 6 bases at V and 4 bases at J; junction bases unmatched: 8. The CDR3 is 15 amino acids. The CDR3 spells CASRKPTGEGNTIYF. The CDR3 bases are TGTGCCAGCAGGAAGCCGACAGGGGAAGGAAACACCATATATTTT.

This sequence joins TRBV15 and TRBJ2-7, with D perhaps given as TRBD1 or TRBD2 (5 bases each). Trimming shortened V by 3 bases and J by 3 bases, and 15 bases separated the two germline ends. The CDR3 is 15 residues long. The germline V gene encodes CDR1 LNHNV and CDR2 YYDKDF (reference sequence). This CDR3 reads CATSSGLMTVYEQYF. Written as DNA, the CDR3 is TGTGCCACCAGCAGTGGACTGATGACAGTCTACGAGCAGTACTTC. The full variable domain, its missing parts supplied by reference TRBV15 and TRBJ2-7, is DAMVIQNPRYQVTQFGKPVTLSCSQTLNHNVMYWYQQKSSQAPKLLFHYYDKDFNNEADTPDNFQSRRPNTSFCFLDIRSPGLGDTAMYLCATSSGLMTVYEQYFGPGTRLTVT.

The chain joins TRBV5-1 to TRBJ1-3, with 7 bases fitting TRBD1. V was clipped by 0 bases and J by 7 bases; unmatched bases: 10. CDR1 and CDR2 from the germline V gene are SGHRS and YFSETQ. The CDR3 is 16 residues long. CDR3 amino acids: CASSLGQGGRVNTIYF. The CDR3 coding sequence is TGCGCCAGCAGCTTGGGACAGGGCGGAAGAGTGAACACCATATATTTT. Full variable domain (missing parts from reference TRBV5-1 and TRBJ1-3): KAGVTQTPRYLIKTRGQQVTLSCSPISGHRSVSWYQQTPGQGLQFLFEYFSETQRNKGNFPGRFSGRQFSNSRSEMNVSTLELGDSALYLCASSLGQGGRVNTIYFGEGSWLTVV.

The chain combines TRBV5-1 with TRBJ2-3, with D possibly being TRBD2 (6 bases). This CDR3 contains 13 residues. V was shortened by 5 bases and J by 2 bases, with 9 bases between the two germline ends. Germline CDR1 and CDR2: SGHRS and YFSETQ. The CDR3 DNA reads as TGCGCCAGCAGGCGGCGGGACACAGATACGCAGTATTTT. This translates into CASRRRDTDTQYF.

The rearrangement uses TRBV5-1 and TRBJ2-7; 8 bases are shared with TRBD2. The V gene end was trimmed by 0 bases and the J gene end by 7 bases; junction bases not matched to a gene: 9. The germline V gene has CDR1 SGHRS and CDR2 YFSETQ. CDR3 size: 15 residues. Here the CDR3 reads CASSLGGGRPVEQYF. The CDR3 DNA sequence: TGCGCCAGCAGCTTGGGGGGCGGGAGGCCCGTGGAGCAGTACTTC. The variable domain in full, with the rest retrieved from reference TRBV5-1 and TRBJ2-7, is KAGVTQTPRYLIKTRGQQVTLSCSPISGHRSVSWYQQTPGQGLQFLFEYFSETQRNKGNFPGRFSGRQFSNSRSEMNVSTLELGDSALYLCASSLGGGRPVEQYFGPGTRLTVT.

This chain joins TRBV14 and TRBJ1-1; D not certain. V was trimmed by 4 bases and J by 4 bases, leaving 4 bases between them. The germline gives CDR1 SGHDN, CDR2 FVKESK. The CDR3 contains 11 residues. The CDR3 loop is CASSRGTEAFF. CDR3 DNA: TGTGCCAGCAGCCGAGGCACTGAAGCTTTCTTT.

The J gene is TRBJ2-1, the V gene TRBV19; a possible D gene is TRBD2 (6 bases). Looked up from germline, CDR1 is LNHDA and CDR2 is SQIVND (reference sequence). The V end lost 3 bases, the J end lost 7 bases, and 10 bases lay between the germline ends. This CDR3 is built from 13 residues. The CDR3 protein is CASSIQGGNEQFF. The CDR3, as DNA: TGTGCCAGTAGTATCCAGGGAGGTAATGAGCAGTTCTTC.

This clone turned up a few times. This chain joins TRBV7-9 and TRBJ2-2; D is unclear. Germline values: CDR1 SEHNR, CDR2 FQNEAQ (reference sequence). V was clipped by 5 bases and J by 6 bases, with 10 bases between them. The CDR3 runs to 13 residues. The DNA for the CDR3 is TGTGCCAGCAGCGAAGCCTCCGCCGGGGAGCTGTTTTTT. Encoded protein: CASSEASAGELFF.